The sequence of this T cell receptor beta chain was determined in a study of cytomegalovirus exposure and HLA in healthy donors. This CDR3 spans 15 amino acids. Looked up from germline, CDR1 is SGHAT and CDR2 is FQNNGV. V gave up 3 bases and J gave up 4 bases, with 12 bases separating them. The PCR contained 60 Vbeta and 13 Jbeta primers. TCRdb's copy holds only in-frame clones and misses some; the assay was immunoSEQ multiplex PCR. The sample carries about 110,000 clones, around 75% recorded once. Overall study results and limits: The availability of immune exposure information extended only to CMV serostatus. In the analysis, some V segments, TRBV6-2 and TRBV6-3 included, were excluded as indistinguishable.

For this clone: Its antigen is not known.

The source material was PBMCs. V gene TRBV11-2 combines with J gene TRBJ2-2; no firm D call. The source of this sequence is a man aged 35 to 55 in good health and CMV-seronegative. For the CDR3, the DNA is TGTGCCAGCAGCTTTAACCTTGGCGGCACCGGGGAGCTGTTTTTT. This gives the protein CASSFNLGGTGELFF.